This T cell receptor beta chain originates from a study of regulatory T cells in long-lasting Graves disease. Study details: Graves' patients (newly diagnosed) had been on antithyroid drugs under 3 months.

Stated time point: newly diagnosed GD, antithyroid drugs for less than 3 months. Generation of the TCR library employed RNA extracted from PBMCs. Collection of peripheral blood (approximately 9 milliliters) was done using EDTA tubes. Investigators prepared the TCR beta libraries by applying iRepertoire HTBI primers and Arm-PCR of CDR3 regions. As handled by the study authors: Identification across samples found 60 to 75 TRBV and around 15 TRBJ segments. TCRdb reprocessed the multiplex PCR reads via MiXCR and lists one record per CDR3 protein. The V and J calls, along with clone size, are taken from TCRdb and not from the paper's own processing. The data show about 430,000 distinct CDR3 sequences, with 15% seen just once and under 9% held by the top ten. Trimming removed 8 bases at V and 6 bases at J, with 17 bases between. This CDR3 contains 13 residues. Germline V gene data show CDR1 as MNHNS and CDR2 as SASEGT.

This clonotype appeared a few times. These data were also reused for a study on T cells in Graves' hyperthyroidism and ophthalmopathy.

The sequence was obtained from a woman between 40 and 50 years old with Graves disease. The material sequenced was peripheral blood mononuclear cells (PBMCs), taken at new diagnosis, from a patient treated with antithyroid drugs. The chain is built from TRBV6-1 and TRBJ2-7, with D maybe TRBD1 (5 bases). The CDR3 spells CASARGSAVEQYF. As DNA, the CDR3 is TGTGCCAGCGCTAGGGGTAGTGCGGTCGAGCAGTACTTC.